The clone carrying this TCR beta chain was recorded at least ten times. Its matching antigen is unknown. Trimming removed 0 bases at V and 2 bases at J, with 9 bases between. The germline gives CDR1 WNHNN, CDR2 SYGVQD (reference sequence). This CDR3 comprises 15 residues. The data stem from a study of CD8 T cells in ankylosing spondylitis. Study outcomes and limitations: Ankylosing spondylitis blood appeared to be characterized by a TCR beta motif of under 10 highly homologous variants. Disease-associated clonotypes exhibited CD8+ identity and were relatively infrequent in peripheral blood. The study looked at matched synovial fluid samples from ankylosing spondylitis patients. Disease-linked clones were reported to be significantly enriched there.

Quantitative 5'-RACE with molecular barcodes generated TCR beta libraries. TCRdb passed the 5' RACE reads through MiXCR, listing each CDR3 protein once. Of approximately 350,000 distinct CDR3 sequences listed, about 14% were seen once; the top ten hold around 1%. The chain combines TRBV10-1 with TRBJ2-3; no clear D. The sample consisted of blood, either unsorted or a sorted T cell fraction (not recorded which). This sequence originates from a male donor with ankylosing spondylitis or in good health (not recorded which). This chain's CDR3 is CASSESEGFTDTQYF. CDR3 DNA sequence: TGCGCCAGCAGTGAGTCGGAAGGGTTCACAGATACGCAGTATTTT.